This T cell receptor (beta chain) was captured in a study of blood T cell repertoires in COVID-19. Clones were sequenced by immunoSEQ multiplex PCR, and TCRdb holds only the in-frame ones, with some missing. The repertoire holds fewer than 100,000 clones, roughly 80% seen once, with approximately 24% in the top ten. The CDR3 contains 16 residues. The trim removed 5 bases at V and 6 bases at J, leaving 11 bases unmatched. Germline V gives CDR1 SGDLS, CDR2 YYNGEE. This receptor was obtained from a human donor in a cohort sampled during active COVID-19. The sample consisted of peripheral blood. The chain uses TRBV9 and TRBJ2-2; TRBD2 matches at 9 bases. The CDR3 bases are TGTGCCAGCAGTGTTACCGGGACTAGCTTTTCCGGGGAGCTGTTTTTT. Encoded protein: CASSVTGTSFSGELFF.